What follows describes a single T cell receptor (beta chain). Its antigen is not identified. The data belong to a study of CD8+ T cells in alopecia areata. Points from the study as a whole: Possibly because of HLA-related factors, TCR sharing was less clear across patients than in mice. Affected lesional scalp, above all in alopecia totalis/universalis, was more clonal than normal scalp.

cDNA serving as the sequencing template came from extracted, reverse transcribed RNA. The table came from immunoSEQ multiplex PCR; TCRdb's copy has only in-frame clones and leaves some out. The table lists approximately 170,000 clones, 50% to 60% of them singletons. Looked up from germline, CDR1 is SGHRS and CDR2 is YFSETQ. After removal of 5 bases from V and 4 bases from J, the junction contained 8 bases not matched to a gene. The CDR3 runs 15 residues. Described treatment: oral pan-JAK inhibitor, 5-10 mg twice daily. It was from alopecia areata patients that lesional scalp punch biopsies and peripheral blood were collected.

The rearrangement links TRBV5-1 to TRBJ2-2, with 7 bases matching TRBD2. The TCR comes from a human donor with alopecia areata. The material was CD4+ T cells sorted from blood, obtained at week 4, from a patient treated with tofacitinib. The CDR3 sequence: CASRRPGLTTGELFF. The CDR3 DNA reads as TGCGCCAGCAGAAGACCGGGACTAACCACCGGGGAGCTGTTTTTT. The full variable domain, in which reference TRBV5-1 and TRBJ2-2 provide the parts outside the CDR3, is KAGVTQTPRYLIKTRGQQVTLSCSPISGHRSVSWYQQTPGQGLQFLFEYFSETQRNKGNFPGRFSGRQFSNSRSEMNVSTLELGDSALYLCASRRPGLTTGELFFGEGSRLTVL.